A selection of T cell receptor beta chains follows, all from one sample in a study of T cells after yellow fever vaccination. MiXCR, applied by TCRdb to the 5' RACE reads, yields one record per CDR3 protein. This table holds about 120,000 distinct CDR3 sequences, approximately 8.4% found once. Sequenced material: CD8+ T cells sorted from PBMCs, taken on the day of the yellow fever booster vaccination. The receptors stem from a man aged 18 to 29 who received the YFV17D yellow fever vaccine. CDR3s include the opening cysteine and the closing phenylalanine or tryptophan. D genes are given only for firm matches. Expanded clones are given a class, and other clones once, few, many or no size at all.

j_gene: TRBJ1-3; abundance: few; v_gene: TRBV14; d_gene: .; CDR3aa: CASSQDLYPGVGNTIYF; CDR3nt: TGTGCCAGCAGCCAAGATTTATACCCAGGGGTCGGAAACACCATATATTTT
j_gene: TRBJ1-5; abundance: .; v_gene: TRBV20-1; d_gene: TRBD1; CDR3aa: CSARDWAGQANQPQHF; CDR3nt: TGCAGTGCTAGAGATTGGGCGGGACAGGCTAATCAGCCCCAGCATTTT
j_gene: TRBJ2-5; abundance: .; v_gene: TRBV29-1; d_gene: .; CDR3aa: CSVEPSETRHQETQYF; CDR3nt: TGCAGCGTTGAACCTTCCGAGACTAGGCATCAAGAGACCCAGTACTTC
j_gene: TRBJ2-1; abundance: many; v_gene: TRBV9; d_gene: .; CDR3aa: CATSRTDYNEQFF; CDR3nt: TGTGCCACCTCCAGGACAGACTACAATGAGCAGTTCTTC
j_gene: TRBJ2-3; abundance: .; v_gene: TRBV4-1; d_gene: TRBD2; CDR3aa: CASTPLPGLATDTQYF; CDR3nt: TGCGCCAGCACGCCTTTACCGGGACTAGCTACAGATACGCAGTATTTT
j_gene: TRBJ2-3; abundance: .; v_gene: TRBV7-6; d_gene: TRBD1; CDR3aa: CASSLGPRGRSTDTQYF; CDR3nt: TGTGCCAGCAGCTTAGGACCTAGGGGGCGGAGCACAGATACGCAGTATTTT
j_gene: TRBJ2-6; abundance: few; v_gene: TRBV4-3; d_gene: .; CDR3aa: CASSQDSGLKANVLTF; CDR3nt: TGCGCCAGCAGCCAAGATTCGGGCCTTAAGGCCAACGTCCTGACTTTC
j_gene: TRBJ2-4; abundance: .; v_gene: TRBV19; d_gene: .; CDR3aa: CASSIDNLNLAKNIQYF; CDR3nt: TGTGCCAGTAGTATAGATAATCTGAACCTGGCCAAAAACATTCAGTACTTC
j_gene: TRBJ1-2; abundance: few; v_gene: TRBV4-3; d_gene: .; CDR3aa: CASSQDFLYGYTF; CDR3nt: TGCGCCAGCAGCCAAGATTTTCTCTATGGCTACACCTTC
j_gene: TRBJ2-7; abundance: few; v_gene: TRBV29-1; d_gene: .; CDR3aa: CSVGDNSYEQYF; CDR3nt: TGCAGCGTGGGGGACAACTCCTACGAGCAGTACTTC
j_gene: TRBJ1-6; abundance: few; v_gene: TRBV7-2; d_gene: .; CDR3aa: CASSLGSGRYNSPLHF; CDR3nt: TGTGCCAGCAGCTTAGGGAGTGGGCGCTATAATTCACCCCTCCACTTT
j_gene: TRBJ2-5; abundance: .; v_gene: TRBV12-3/TRBV12-4; d_gene: .; CDR3aa: CASSLAQGIQETQYF; CDR3nt: TGTGCCAGCAGTTTAGCGCAGGGGATTCAAGAGACCCAGTACTTC
j_gene: TRBJ1-1; abundance: .; v_gene: TRBV9; d_gene: .; CDR3aa: CASSVAEETEAFF; CDR3nt: TGTGCCAGCAGCGTAGCTGAGGAAACTGAAGCTTTCTTT
j_gene: TRBJ2-1; abundance: .; v_gene: TRBV7-2; d_gene: .; CDR3aa: CASPGRGNEQFF; CDR3nt: TGTGCCAGCCCAGGCAGGGGCAATGAGCAGTTCTTC
j_gene: TRBJ2-7; abundance: many; v_gene: TRBV7-6; d_gene: .; CDR3aa: CASSLDPRTSTYEQYF; CDR3nt: TGTGCCAGCAGCTTAGACCCCCGAACCTCAACTTACGAGCAGTACTTC
j_gene: TRBJ2-1; abundance: .; v_gene: TRBV4-2; d_gene: TRBD1; CDR3aa: CASSHRQGGYNEQFF; CDR3nt: TGTGCCAGCAGCCATAGACAGGGGGGTTACAATGAGCAGTTCTTC
j_gene: TRBJ1-2; abundance: few; v_gene: TRBV4-2; d_gene: .; CDR3aa: CASSQEGSNYGYTF; CDR3nt: TGTGCCAGCAGCCAAGAAGGTAGCAACTATGGCTACACCTTC
j_gene: TRBJ1-6; abundance: many; v_gene: TRBV7-8; d_gene: TRBD1; CDR3aa: CASSLPQGGGGSPLHF; CDR3nt: TGTGCCAGCAGCTTACCCCAGGGGGGGGGAGGGTCACCCCTCCACTTT
j_gene: TRBJ1-2; abundance: .; v_gene: TRBV9; d_gene: TRBD1; CDR3aa: CASSFRDRHSGYTF; CDR3nt: TGTGCCAGCAGCTTCCGGGACAGGCACTCTGGCTACACCTTC
j_gene: TRBJ1-2; abundance: many; v_gene: TRBV7-2; d_gene: TRBD1; CDR3aa: CASSLQGDYGYTF; CDR3nt: TGTGCCAGCAGCTTACAGGGGGACTATGGCTACACCTTC
j_gene: TRBJ2-2; abundance: few; v_gene: TRBV6-5; d_gene: .; CDR3aa: CASSENRDPGPGELFF; CDR3nt: TGTGCCAGCAGCGAGAACCGGGACCCCGGCCCCGGGGAGCTGTTTTTT
j_gene: TRBJ1-5; abundance: .; v_gene: TRBV4-1; d_gene: TRBD1; CDR3aa: CASSQAQGAQPQHF; CDR3nt: TGCGCCAGCAGCCAAGCACAGGGGGCCCAGCCCCAGCATTTT
j_gene: TRBJ2-7; abundance: few; v_gene: TRBV5-1; d_gene: TRBD1; CDR3aa: CASSPRDSHPYEQYF; CDR3nt: TGCGCCAGCAGCCCCCGGGACAGCCATCCCTACGAGCAGTACTTC
j_gene: TRBJ2-7; abundance: .; v_gene: TRBV12-3/TRBV12-4; d_gene: .; CDR3aa: CASSTRGAGEQYF; CDR3nt: TGTGCCAGCAGTACCAGGGGGGCCGGCGAGCAGTACTTC
j_gene: TRBJ1-4; abundance: .; v_gene: TRBV6-5; d_gene: .; CDR3aa: CASSYAPAATNEKLFF; CDR3nt: TGTGCCAGCAGTTACGCCCCGGCGGCAACTAATGAAAAACTGTTTTTT
j_gene: TRBJ1-1; abundance: .; v_gene: TRBV7-9; d_gene: .; CDR3aa: CASSLVLENTEAFF; CDR3nt: TGTGCCAGCAGCTTAGTATTGGAGAACACTGAAGCTTTCTTT
j_gene: TRBJ2-5; abundance: .; v_gene: TRBV6-2/TRBV6-3; d_gene: TRBD1; CDR3aa: CASSYSGQIKTQYF; CDR3nt: TGTGCCAGCAGTTACTCGGGACAGATAAAGACCCAGTACTTC
j_gene: TRBJ2-1; abundance: .; v_gene: TRBV29-1; d_gene: .; CDR3aa: CSVEGLGQGEQFF; CDR3nt: TGCAGCGTTGAAGGACTGGGGCAAGGTGAGCAGTTCTTC
j_gene: TRBJ2-5; abundance: .; v_gene: TRBV7-9; d_gene: TRBD1; CDR3aa: CASSLFGTGQETQYF; CDR3nt: TGTGCCAGCAGCTTATTTGGGACAGGGCAAGAGACCCAGTACTTC
j_gene: TRBJ1-2; abundance: .; v_gene: TRBV29-1; d_gene: TRBD1; CDR3aa: CSVERWRTGSYGYTF; CDR3nt: TGCAGCGTTGAACGGTGGAGGACAGGGAGCTATGGCTACACCTTC
j_gene: TRBJ2-2; abundance: few; v_gene: TRBV6-5; d_gene: .; CDR3aa: CASSYSGDRNTGELFF; CDR3nt: TGTGCCAGCAGTTACTCGGGGGACCGGAACACCGGGGAGCTGTTTTTT
j_gene: TRBJ1-2; abundance: few; v_gene: TRBV29-1; d_gene: .; CDR3aa: CSVETDEGYTF; CDR3nt: TGCAGCGTTGAAACAGACGAAGGCTACACCTTC
j_gene: TRBJ2-5; abundance: few; v_gene: TRBV5-6; d_gene: .; CDR3aa: CASSPGPEETQYF; CDR3nt: TGTGCCAGCAGCCCGGGACCCGAAGAGACCCAGTACTTC
j_gene: TRBJ2-1; abundance: many; v_gene: TRBV5-1; d_gene: .; CDR3aa: CASSLGQGGRNEQFF; CDR3nt: TGCGCCAGCAGCTTGGGGCAGGGAGGTAGAAATGAGCAGTTCTTC
j_gene: TRBJ1-5; abundance: few; v_gene: TRBV27; d_gene: .; CDR3aa: CASSLSGSGYQPQHF; CDR3nt: TGTGCCAGCAGTTTATCAGGGAGCGGGTATCAGCCCCAGCATTTT